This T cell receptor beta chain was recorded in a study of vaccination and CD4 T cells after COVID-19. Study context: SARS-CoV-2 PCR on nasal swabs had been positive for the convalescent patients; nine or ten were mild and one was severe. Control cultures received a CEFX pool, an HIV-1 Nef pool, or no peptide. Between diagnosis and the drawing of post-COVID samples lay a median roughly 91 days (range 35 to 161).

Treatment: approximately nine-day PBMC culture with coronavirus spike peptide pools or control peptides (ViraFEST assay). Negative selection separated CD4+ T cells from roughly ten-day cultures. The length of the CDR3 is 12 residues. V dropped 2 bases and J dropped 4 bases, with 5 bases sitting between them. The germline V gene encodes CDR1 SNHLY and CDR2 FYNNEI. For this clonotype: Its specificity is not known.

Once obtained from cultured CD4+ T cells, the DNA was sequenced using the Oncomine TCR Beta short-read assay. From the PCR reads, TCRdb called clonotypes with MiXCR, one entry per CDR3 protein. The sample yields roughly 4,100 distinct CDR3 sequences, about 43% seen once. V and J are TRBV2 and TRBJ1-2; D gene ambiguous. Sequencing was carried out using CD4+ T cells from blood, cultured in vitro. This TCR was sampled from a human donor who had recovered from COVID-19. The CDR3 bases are TGTGCCAGCAGTGAACGGGGCTATGGCTACACCTTC. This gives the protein CASSERGYGYTF.